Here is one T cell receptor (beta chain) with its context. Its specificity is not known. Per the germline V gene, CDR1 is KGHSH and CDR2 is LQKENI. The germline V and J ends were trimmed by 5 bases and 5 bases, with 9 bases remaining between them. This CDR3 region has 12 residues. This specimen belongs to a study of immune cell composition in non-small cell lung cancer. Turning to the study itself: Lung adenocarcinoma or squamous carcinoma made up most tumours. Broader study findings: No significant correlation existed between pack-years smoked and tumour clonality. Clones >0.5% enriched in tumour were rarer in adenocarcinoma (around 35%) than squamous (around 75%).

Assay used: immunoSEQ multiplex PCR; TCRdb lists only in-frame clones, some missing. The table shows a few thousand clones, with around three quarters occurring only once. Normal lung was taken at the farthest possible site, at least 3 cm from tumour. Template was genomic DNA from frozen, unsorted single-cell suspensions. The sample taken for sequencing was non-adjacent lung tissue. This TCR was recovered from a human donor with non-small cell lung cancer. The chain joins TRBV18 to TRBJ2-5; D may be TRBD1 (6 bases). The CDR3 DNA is TGTGCCAGCTCAGGGCAGGGGGAGACCCAGTACTTC. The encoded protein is CASSGQGETQYF.